One T cell receptor (beta chain) is described in this entry. The sample comes from a study of OX40 agonist ivuxolimab in advanced cancers. The V end lost 4 bases, the J end lost 3 bases, and 9 bases lay between the germline ends. The CDR3 totals 13 residues. Looked up from germline, CDR1 is SGHDT and CDR2 is YYEEEE. Measured with immunoSEQ multiplex PCR; TCRdb has only the in-frame clones, and not every one. Of about 93,000 clones listed, approximately 92% are singletons. The sequencing here drew on CD4+ or CD8+ T cells sorted from blood, taken in a trial of the OX40 agonist ivuxolimab. This receptor was identified in an adult with an advanced solid tumor such as melanoma, head and neck, liver or kidney cancer. The chain recombines TRBV5-6 with TRBJ2-3, with D unclear. CDR3 amino acids: CASSPSGTDTQYF. The DNA of the CDR3 is TGTGCCAGCAGCCCTTCCGGGACAGATACGCAGTATTTT.